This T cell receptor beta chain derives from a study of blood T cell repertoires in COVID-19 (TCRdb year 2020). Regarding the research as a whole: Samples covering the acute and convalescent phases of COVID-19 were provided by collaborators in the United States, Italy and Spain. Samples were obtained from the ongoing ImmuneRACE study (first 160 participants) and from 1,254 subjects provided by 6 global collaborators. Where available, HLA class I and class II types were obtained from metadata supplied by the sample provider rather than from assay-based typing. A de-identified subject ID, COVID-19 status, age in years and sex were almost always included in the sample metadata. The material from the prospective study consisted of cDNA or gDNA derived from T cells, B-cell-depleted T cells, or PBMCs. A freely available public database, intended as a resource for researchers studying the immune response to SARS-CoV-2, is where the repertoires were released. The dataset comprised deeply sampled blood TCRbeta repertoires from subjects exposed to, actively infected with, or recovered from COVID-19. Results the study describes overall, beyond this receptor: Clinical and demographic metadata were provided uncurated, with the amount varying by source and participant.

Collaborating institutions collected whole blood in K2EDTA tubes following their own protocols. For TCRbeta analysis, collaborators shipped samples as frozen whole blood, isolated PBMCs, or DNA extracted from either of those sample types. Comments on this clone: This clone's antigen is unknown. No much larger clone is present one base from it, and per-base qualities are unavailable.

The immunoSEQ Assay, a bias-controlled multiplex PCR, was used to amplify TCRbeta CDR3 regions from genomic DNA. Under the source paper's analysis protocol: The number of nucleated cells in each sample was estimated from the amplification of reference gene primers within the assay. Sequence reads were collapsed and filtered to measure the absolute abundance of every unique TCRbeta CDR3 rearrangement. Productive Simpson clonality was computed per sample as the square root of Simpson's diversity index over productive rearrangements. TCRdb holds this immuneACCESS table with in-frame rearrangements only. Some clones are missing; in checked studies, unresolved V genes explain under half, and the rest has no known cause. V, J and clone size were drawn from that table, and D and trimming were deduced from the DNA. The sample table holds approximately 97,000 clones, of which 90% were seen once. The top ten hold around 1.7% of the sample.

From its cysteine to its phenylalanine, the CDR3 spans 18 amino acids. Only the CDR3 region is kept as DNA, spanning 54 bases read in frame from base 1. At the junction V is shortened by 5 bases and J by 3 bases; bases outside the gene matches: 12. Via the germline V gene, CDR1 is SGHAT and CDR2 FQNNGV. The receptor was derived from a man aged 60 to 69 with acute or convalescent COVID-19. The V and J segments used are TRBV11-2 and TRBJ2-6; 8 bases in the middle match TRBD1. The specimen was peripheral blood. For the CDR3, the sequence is CASSTRREQGVGANVLTF. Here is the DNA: TGTGCCAGCAGCACCAGGAGGGAACAGGGGGTTGGGGCCAACGTCCTGACTTTC.